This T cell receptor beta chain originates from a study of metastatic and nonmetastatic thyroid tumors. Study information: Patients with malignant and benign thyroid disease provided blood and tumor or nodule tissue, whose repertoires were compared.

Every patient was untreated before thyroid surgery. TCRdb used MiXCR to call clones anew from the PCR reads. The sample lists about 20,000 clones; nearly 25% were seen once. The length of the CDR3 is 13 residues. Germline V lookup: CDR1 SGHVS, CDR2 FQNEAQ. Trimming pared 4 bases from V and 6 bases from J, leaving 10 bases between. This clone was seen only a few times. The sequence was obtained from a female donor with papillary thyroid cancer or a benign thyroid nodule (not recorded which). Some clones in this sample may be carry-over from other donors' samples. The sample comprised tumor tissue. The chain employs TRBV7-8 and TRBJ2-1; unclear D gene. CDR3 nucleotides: TGTGCCAGCAGCTCCAACACTGGCAATGAGCAGTTCTTC. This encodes CASSSNTGNEQFF.